Listed below are T cell receptor beta chains from one sample, sequenced in a study of T cell responses to AZD1222 COVID-19 vaccine. Repertoires were generated with immunoSEQ multiplex PCR, while TCRdb's copy carries only in-frame clones and drops some. The data contain 120,000 to 150,000 clones, roughly 90% of them singletons. Specimen: peripheral blood, collected on day 0 of AZD1222 vaccination. The receptors stem from an adult in good health. Each CDR3 is given with its conserved first and last residue. Fields, in order: D gene, J gene, clone size, V gene, CDR3 DNA, CDR3 protein. D genes are given only for firm matches. For some rows the clone size is stated as once, few or many, or as a class when expanded; others skip it.

>-|TRBJ2-1|-|TRBV11-1
TGTGCCAGCAGCAACGGCCGGGGGAGCTCCTACAATGAGCAGTTCTTC
CASSNGRGSSYNEQFF
>-|TRBJ2-1|-|TRBV7-2
TGTGCCAGCAGCCTGGCCACGGGACTGGATGAGCAGTTCTTC
CASSLATGLDEQFF
>-|TRBJ1-5|-|TRBV6-5
TGTGCCAGCAGTTACTCCGGAGAGCAGCCCCAGCATTTT
CASSYSGEQPQHF
>-|TRBJ2-7|-|TRBV28
TGTGCCAGCAGTTTTAATGGGCTAGCGCCTTATGAGCAGTACTTC
CASSFNGLAPYEQYF
>-|TRBJ2-2|-|TRBV27
TGTGCCAGCAGTTTAGGTCTTGGGGCCGGGGAGCTGTTTTTT
CASSLGLGAGELFF
>TRBD2|TRBJ2-3|-|TRBV2
TGTGCCAGCAGACAACTAGCGCTCTTGACAGATACGCAGTATTTT
CASRQLALLTDTQYF
>TRBD2|TRBJ2-1|once|TRBV9
TGTGCCAGCAGCGGGACTAGCGGTAGCTCCTACAATGAGCAGTTCTTC
CASSGTSGSSYNEQFF
>TRBD2|TRBJ2-7|many|TRBV9
TGTGCCAGCAGCGTAGTGGGGGGGGTCCCGGGAGAGCAGTACTTC
CASSVVGGVPGEQYF
>-|TRBJ1-4|-|TRBV5-1
TGCGCCAGCAGCTTGGCCGGCCAGGGTGGTGAAAAACTGTTTTTT
CASSLAGQGGEKLFF
>-|TRBJ1-1|-|TRBV6-5
TGTGCCAGCAGTTACAGCAGGGTGAACACTGAAGCTTTCTTT
CASSYSRVNTEAFF
>-|TRBJ1-1|-|TRBV15
TGTGCCACCAGCAGAGATGGGAGGGGGAACACTGAAGCTTTCTTT
CATSRDGRGNTEAFF
>TRBD2|TRBJ2-5|-|TRBV11-2
TGTGCCAGCAGCTTAAGGCGGGGGTACCAAGAGACCCAGTACTTC
CASSLRRGYQETQYF
>-|TRBJ1-1|-|TRBV4-3
TGCGCCAGCAGCCAAGATACGAGGGTGAACACTGAAGCTTTCTTT
CASSQDTRVNTEAFF
>TRBD2|TRBJ2-3|-|TRBV5-1
TGCGCCAGCAGATTGGGCGCGGGAGTGTTGGGCACAGATACGCAGTATTTT
CASRLGAGVLGTDTQYF
>-|TRBJ2-6|-|TRBV10-3
TGTGCCATCAGTGAGTTTTCAGGGACTGGGGCCAACGTCCTGACTTTC
CAISEFSGTGANVLTF
>TRBD1|TRBJ2-7|-|TRBV10-3
TGTGCCATCAGTGAGGGGACAGGCCCAGACGAGCAGTACTTC
CAISEGTGPDEQYF
>-|TRBJ1-5|-|TRBV25-1
TGTGCCAGCAGTTACCTAACACCGAACAATCAGCCCCAGCATTTT
CASSYLTPNNQPQHF
>-|TRBJ2-1|once|TRBV5-1
TGCGCCAGCAAGGTTGGCCCTACCGGGGGTGAGCAGTTCTTC
CASKVGPTGGEQFF
>TRBD1|TRBJ1-1|-|TRBV30
TGTGCCTGGAGCCTTGGACAGGGGAACACTGAAGCTTTCTTT
CAWSLGQGNTEAFF
>-|TRBJ2-1|-|TRBV27
TGTGCCAGCAGTTTATCGGGGGACGGCCACTCCTACAATGAGCAGTTCTTC
CASSLSGDGHSYNEQFF
>-|TRBJ2-2|-|TRBV28
TGTGCCAGCAGTCTACAGAGATACCTCACCGGGGAGCTGTTTTTT
CASSLQRYLTGELFF
>TRBD2|TRBJ2-3|few|TRBV9
TGTGCCAGCAGCGTAGTAGCGGGAGGGTTGGATACGCAGTATTTT
CASSVVAGGLDTQYF
>-|TRBJ1-2|-|TRBV18
TGTGCCAGCTCACTAGACAGGACAGCCGGAGTCTATGGCTACACCTTC
CASSLDRTAGVYGYTF
>-|TRBJ1-2|-|TRBV10-3
TGTGCCAGCCACACTAACTATGGCTACACCTTC
CASHTNYGYTF
>-|TRBJ1-2|-|TRBV19
TGTGCCAGTAGTATAAACCATAAGGACGGCGGCTACACCTTC
CASSINHKDGGYTF
>-|TRBJ1-3|few|TRBV14
TGTGCCAGCAGCCAAGGCTCGGGAAACACCATATATTTT
CASSQGSGNTIYF
>TRBD2|TRBJ2-7|-|TRBV5-5
TGTGCCAGCAGCCGGATTAGCGGGAGGGGAGATGAGCAGTACTTC
CASSRISGRGDEQYF
>-|TRBJ1-2|-|TRBV30
TGTGCCTGGAACAGGGCGTCTGGGGGCTACACCTTC
CAWNRASGGYTF
>TRBD2|TRBJ2-7|-|TRBV7-2
TGTGCCAGCAGCTTAGTTGCTAGCGGGAGTAACGACGAGCAGTACTTC
CASSLVASGSNDEQYF
>-|TRBJ2-5|-|TRBV3-1/TRBV3-2
TGTGCCAGCAGCCAAGGGGGTTATCAAGAGACCCAGTACTTC
CASSQGGYQETQYF
>-|TRBJ2-2|few|TRBV18
TGTGCCAGCTCACTTCCAGGGGTGGCCACCGGGGAGCTGTTTTTT
CASSLPGVATGELFF
>TRBD1|TRBJ1-2|-|TRBV4-1
TGCGCCAGCACAGGACAGGTCGATGGCTACACCTTC
CASTGQVDGYTF
>-|TRBJ2-7|-|TRBV19
TGTGCCAGTAGTATCGGTCCGAGCTCCTACGAGCAGTACTTC
CASSIGPSSYEQYF
>TRBD2|TRBJ2-1|-|TRBV11-3
TGTGCCAGCAGCCCTCGGACTAGCGGGATGGTTGAGCAGTTCTTC
CASSPRTSGMVEQFF
>-|TRBJ2-3|-|TRBV5-1
TGCGCCAGCAGCTCTCCCGGGCCTACGCAGTATTTT
CASSSPGPTQYF
>-|TRBJ2-1|-|TRBV7-3
TGTGCCAGCAGCTTAGGACCAAAAAGGGTGGATGAGCAGTTCTTC
CASSLGPKRVDEQFF
>-|TRBJ2-1|-|TRBV10-3
TGTGCCATCAGTGGGGTTAAAAGCTCCTACAATGAGCAGTTCTTC
CAISGVKSSYNEQFF
>TRBD1|TRBJ2-4|-|TRBV4-1
TGCGCCAGCAGCCCAGGGACAGGGAATATAAAGGCCAAAAACATTCAGTACTTC
CASSPGTGNIKAKNIQYF
>TRBD1|TRBJ1-6|-|TRBV6-5
TGTGCCAGCAGTCGGGACAGCACAAATTCACCCCTCCACTTT
CASSRDSTNSPLHF
>TRBD1|TRBJ2-7|-|TRBV7-2
TGTGCCAGCAGCCAAGGACAGGGGAGGGAGCAGTACTTC
CASSQGQGREQYF
>TRBD2|TRBJ2-7|-|TRBV24-1
TGTGCCACCAGTGATTCCCGGACTAGCGACGAGCAGTACTTC
CATSDSRTSDEQYF
>TRBD1|TRBJ1-2|-|TRBV7-6
TGTGCCAGCAGCCTCGGACAGGGGGACAGCTATGGCTACACCTTC
CASSLGQGDSYGYTF
>-|TRBJ2-5|-|TRBV6-5
TGTGCCAGCAAATTCCCGGGACTCGATAAAGAGACCCAGTACTTC
CASKFPGLDKETQYF
>TRBD2|TRBJ2-7|once|TRBV30
TGTGCCTGGAGTATACCGGGACTAGCGGGTGGCTACGAGCAGTACTTC
CAWSIPGLAGGYEQYF
>-|TRBJ1-5|-|TRBV4-1
TGCGCCAGCAGCCTCGAAGTGGGGGTAAATCAGCCCCAGCATTTT
CASSLEVGVNQPQHF
>-|TRBJ1-3|-|TRBV15
TGTGCCACCAGCAGAGATGGGACCGATAGCTCTGGAAACACCATATATTTT
CATSRDGTDSSGNTIYF
>-|TRBJ2-2|-|TRBV18
TGTGCCAGCTCACCCCGTGACAAGCTCTATGCCGGGGAGCTGTTTTTT
CASSPRDKLYAGELFF
>-|TRBJ1-1|-|TRBV30
TGTGCCTGGAGCGGGACTACGAACACTGAAGCTTTCTTT
CAWSGTTNTEAFF
>-|TRBJ1-6|-|TRBV28
TGTGCCAGCAGTGACTCCTCTAGGGCCTATAATTCACCCCTCCACTTT
CASSDSSRAYNSPLHF
>TRBD1|TRBJ1-6|-|TRBV9
TGTGCCAGCAGCGTAGGAACTCCGGACAGGGTAGAACTCCACTTT
CASSVGTPDRVELHF
>-|TRBJ2-7|-|TRBV7-2
TGTGCCAGCAGCTTAGACAACCAGAGGTTATACTACGAGCAGTACTTC
CASSLDNQRLYYEQYF
>-|TRBJ2-7|-|TRBV19
TGTGCCAGTAGTATGGGACCCCCCTACGAGCAGTACTTC
CASSMGPPYEQYF
>TRBD1|TRBJ2-1|-|TRBV29-1
TGCAGCGTTGAAGTAGGAGCAGGGGGCGTCGGGAATGAGCAGTTCTTC
CSVEVGAGGVGNEQFF
>-|TRBJ1-5|-|TRBV2
TGTGCCAGCAGTGAATTGACAGCTGCGATCAGGCCCCAGCATTTT
CASSELTAAIRPQHF
>TRBD2|TRBJ2-3|-|TRBV10-3
TGTGCCATCAGCCTACTAGCGGGAGGTGTGGATACGCAGTATTTT
CAISLLAGGVDTQYF